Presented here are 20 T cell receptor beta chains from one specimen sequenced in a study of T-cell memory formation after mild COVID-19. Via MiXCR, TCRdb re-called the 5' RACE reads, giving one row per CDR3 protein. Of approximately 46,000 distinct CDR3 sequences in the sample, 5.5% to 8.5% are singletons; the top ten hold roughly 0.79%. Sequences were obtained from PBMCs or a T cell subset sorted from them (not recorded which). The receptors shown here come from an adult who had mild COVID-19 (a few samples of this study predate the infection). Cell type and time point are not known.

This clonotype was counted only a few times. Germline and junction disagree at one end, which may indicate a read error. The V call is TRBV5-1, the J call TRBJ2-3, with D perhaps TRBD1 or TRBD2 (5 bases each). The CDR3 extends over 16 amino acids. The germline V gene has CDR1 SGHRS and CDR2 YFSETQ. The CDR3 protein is CAISFGVLEGADTQYF. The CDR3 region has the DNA TGCGCCATCAGCTTCGGTGTACTAGAAGGGGCGGATACGCAGTATTTT. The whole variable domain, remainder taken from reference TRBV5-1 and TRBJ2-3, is KAGVTQTPRYLIKTRGQQVTLSCSPISGHRSVSWYQQTPGQGLQFLFEYFSETQRNKGNFPGRFSGRQFSNSRSEMNVSTLELGDSALYLCAISFGVLEGADTQYFGPGTRLTVL.

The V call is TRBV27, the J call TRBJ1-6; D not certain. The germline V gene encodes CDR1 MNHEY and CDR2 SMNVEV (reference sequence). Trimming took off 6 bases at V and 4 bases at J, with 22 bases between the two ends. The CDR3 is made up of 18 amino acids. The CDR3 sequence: CASSRKINSDLYNSPLHF. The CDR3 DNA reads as TGTGCCAGCAGCCGGAAGATCAACAGTGACCTATATAATTCACCCCTCCACTTT.

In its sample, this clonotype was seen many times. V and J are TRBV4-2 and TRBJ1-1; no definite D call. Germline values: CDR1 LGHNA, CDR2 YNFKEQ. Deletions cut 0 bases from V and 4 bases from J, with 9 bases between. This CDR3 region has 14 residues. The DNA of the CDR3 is TGTGCCAGCAGCCAAGAGAACCAGGTCACTGAAGCTTTCTTT. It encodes CASSQENQVTEAFF.

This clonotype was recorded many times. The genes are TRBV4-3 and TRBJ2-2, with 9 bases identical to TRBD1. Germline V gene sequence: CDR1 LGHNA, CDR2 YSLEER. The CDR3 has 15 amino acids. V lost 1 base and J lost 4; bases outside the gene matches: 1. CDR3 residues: CASSQGDRVTGELFF. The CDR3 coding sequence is TGCGCCAGCAGCCAAGGGGACAGGGTCACCGGGGAGCTGTTTTTT.

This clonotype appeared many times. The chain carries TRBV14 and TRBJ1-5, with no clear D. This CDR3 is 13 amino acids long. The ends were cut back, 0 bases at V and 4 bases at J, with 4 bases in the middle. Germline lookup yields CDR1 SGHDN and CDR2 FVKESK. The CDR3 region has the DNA TGTGCCAGCAGCCAAGATAGGAATCAGCCCCAGCATTTT. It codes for CASSQDRNQPQHF.

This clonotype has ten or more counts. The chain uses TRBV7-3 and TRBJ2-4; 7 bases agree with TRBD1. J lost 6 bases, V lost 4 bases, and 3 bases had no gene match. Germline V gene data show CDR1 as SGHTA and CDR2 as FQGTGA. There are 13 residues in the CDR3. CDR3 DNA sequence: TGTGCCAGCAGCTCGGGACAGTCAAACATTCAGTACTTC. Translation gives CASSSGQSNIQYF.

In DNA form, the CDR3 reads TGTGCCAGCAGCTTCCGAGGGGGTGAGGTAGAGACCCAGTACTTC. Protein sequence: CASSFRGGEVETQYF. This chain connects TRBV11-2 to TRBJ2-5, with D possibly TRBD1 on 6 matching bases. There are 15 residues in the CDR3. CDR1 SGHAT and CDR2 FQNNGV come from the germline V gene. V shed 3 bases and J shed 4 bases, with 15 bases lying between them.

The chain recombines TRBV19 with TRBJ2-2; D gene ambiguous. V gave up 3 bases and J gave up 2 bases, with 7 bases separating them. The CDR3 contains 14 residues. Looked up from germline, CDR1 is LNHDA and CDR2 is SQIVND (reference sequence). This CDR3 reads CASSMRSNTGELFF. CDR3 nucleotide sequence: TGTGCCAGTAGTATGCGGAGTAACACCGGGGAGCTGTTTTTT.

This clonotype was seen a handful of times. The CDR3 DNA reads TGTGCCAGTAGTATACAGGTAAACACTGAAGCTTTCTTT. Translated: CASSIQVNTEAFF. The chain carries TRBV19 and TRBJ1-1; D is ambiguous. Germline CDR1 LNHDA, CDR2 SQIVND (reference sequence). CDR3 length equals 13 residues. Trimming pared 2 bases from V and 2 bases from J, leaving 6 bases between.

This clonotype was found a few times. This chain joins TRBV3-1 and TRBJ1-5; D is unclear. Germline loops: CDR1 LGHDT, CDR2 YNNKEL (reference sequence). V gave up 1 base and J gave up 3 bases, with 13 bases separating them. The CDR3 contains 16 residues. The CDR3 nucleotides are TGTGCCAGCAGCCAAGGGTTCGGACTATCCAATCAGCCCCAGCATTTT. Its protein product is CASSQGFGLSNQPQHF.

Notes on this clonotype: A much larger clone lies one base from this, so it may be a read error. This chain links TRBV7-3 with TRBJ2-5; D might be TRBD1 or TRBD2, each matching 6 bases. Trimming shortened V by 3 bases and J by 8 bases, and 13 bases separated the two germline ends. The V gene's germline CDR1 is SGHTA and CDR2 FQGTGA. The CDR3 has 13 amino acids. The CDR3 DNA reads TGTGCCAGCAGCTTCGGGGGCGCGGATACCCAGTACTTC. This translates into CASSFGGADTQYF.

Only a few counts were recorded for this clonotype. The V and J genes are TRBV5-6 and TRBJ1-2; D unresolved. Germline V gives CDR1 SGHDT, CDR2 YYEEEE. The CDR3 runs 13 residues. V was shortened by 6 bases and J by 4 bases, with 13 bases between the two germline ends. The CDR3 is CASTPWAVYGYTF. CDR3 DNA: TGTGCCAGCACCCCCTGGGCGGTCTATGGCTACACCTTC.

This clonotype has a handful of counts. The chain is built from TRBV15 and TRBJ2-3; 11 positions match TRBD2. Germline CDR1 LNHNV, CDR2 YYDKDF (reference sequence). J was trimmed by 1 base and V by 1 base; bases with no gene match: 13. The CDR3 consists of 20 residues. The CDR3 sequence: CATSRGTGTSGGRGTDTQYF. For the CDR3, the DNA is TGTGCCACCAGCAGAGGGACCGGGACTAGCGGAGGGCGGGGCACAGATACGCAGTATTTT.

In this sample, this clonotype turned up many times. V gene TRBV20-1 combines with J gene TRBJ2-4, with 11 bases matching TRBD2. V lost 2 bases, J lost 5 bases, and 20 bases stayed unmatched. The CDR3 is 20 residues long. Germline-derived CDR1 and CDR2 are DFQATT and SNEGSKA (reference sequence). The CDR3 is CSARPFSGRAGSRLQNIQYF. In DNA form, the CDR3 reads TGCAGTGCTAGACCTTTTAGCGGGAGGGCCGGATCAAGGTTGCAAAACATTCAGTACTTC.

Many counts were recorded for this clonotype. This CDR3 reads CASSSGGNSPLHF. The CDR3 region has the DNA TGTGCCAGCAGTTCAGGGGGAAATTCACCCCTCCACTTT. V usage is TRBV12-3 or TRBV12-4 and J usage is TRBJ1-6; TRBD1 matches at 7 bases. The CDR3 contains 13 residues. Unmatched junction bases numbered 1, after V lost 4 bases and J lost 7 bases.

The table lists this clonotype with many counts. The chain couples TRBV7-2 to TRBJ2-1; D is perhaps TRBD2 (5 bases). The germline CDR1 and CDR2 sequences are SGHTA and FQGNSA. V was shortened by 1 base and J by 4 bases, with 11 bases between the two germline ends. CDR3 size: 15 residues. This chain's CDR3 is CASSLGASPYNEQFF. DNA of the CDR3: TGTGCCAGCAGCTTAGGAGCTAGCCCATACAATGAGCAGTTCTTC.

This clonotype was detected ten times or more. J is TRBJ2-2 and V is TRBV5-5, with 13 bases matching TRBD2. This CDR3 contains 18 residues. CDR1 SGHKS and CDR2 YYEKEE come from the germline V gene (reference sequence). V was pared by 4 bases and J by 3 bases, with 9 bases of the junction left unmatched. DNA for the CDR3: TGTGCCAGCAGCGTGGGACTAGCGGGAAGAGCGGACACCGGGGAGCTGTTTTTT. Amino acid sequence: CASSVGLAGRADTGELFF.

This chain's CDR3 is CASSLAGGVEAFF. DNA for the CDR3: TGTGCCAGCAGTTTAGCAGGGGGCGTTGAAGCTTTCTTT. The genes are TRBV28 and TRBJ1-1; 8 bases fit TRBD1. V lost 2 bases and J lost 7; bases outside the gene matches: 3. Per germline, CDR1 MDHEN and CDR2 SYDVKM. CDR3 length equals 13 residues.

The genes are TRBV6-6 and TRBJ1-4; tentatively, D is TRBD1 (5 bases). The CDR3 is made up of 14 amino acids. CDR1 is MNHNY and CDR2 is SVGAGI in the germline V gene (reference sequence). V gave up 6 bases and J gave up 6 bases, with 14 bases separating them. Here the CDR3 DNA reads TGTGCCAGCAGCTACGGGGGGGGAGATGAAAAACTGTTTTTT. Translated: CASSYGGGDEKLFF.

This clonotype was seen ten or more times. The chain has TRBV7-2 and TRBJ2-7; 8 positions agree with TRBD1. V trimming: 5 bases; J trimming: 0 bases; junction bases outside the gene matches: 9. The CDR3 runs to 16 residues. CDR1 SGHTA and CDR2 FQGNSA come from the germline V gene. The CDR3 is CASSTQGQVISYEQYF. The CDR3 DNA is TGTGCCAGCAGCACCCAGGGACAGGTAATCTCCTACGAGCAGTACTTC.